The clone carrying this T cell receptor (beta chain) was observed a few times. Its specificity is not known. The entry originates in a study of CD8 T cells in ankylosing spondylitis. General observations from the study: For ankylosing spondylitis blood, a TCR beta motif of 7 or 8 highly homologous variants appeared characteristic.

Germline values: CDR1 SGHDT, CDR2 YYEEEE. V dropped 5 bases and J dropped 0 bases, with 15 bases sitting between them. The CDR3 spans 17 residues. TCRdb re-called the 5' RACE reads with MiXCR, one entry per CDR3 protein. The repertoire holds roughly 150,000 distinct CDR3 sequences, with 30% to 40% as singletons. Sequencing was performed on synovial fluid, either unsorted or a sorted T cell fraction (not recorded which). The sequence was obtained from a male donor with ankylosing spondylitis. The rearrangement links TRBV5-6 to TRBJ1-6, with D hard to call. CDR3 coding DNA: TGTGCCAGCAGTGCTACATCGCTCAGCTCCTATAATTCACCCCTCCACTTT. It yields the protein CASSATSLSSYNSPLHF.